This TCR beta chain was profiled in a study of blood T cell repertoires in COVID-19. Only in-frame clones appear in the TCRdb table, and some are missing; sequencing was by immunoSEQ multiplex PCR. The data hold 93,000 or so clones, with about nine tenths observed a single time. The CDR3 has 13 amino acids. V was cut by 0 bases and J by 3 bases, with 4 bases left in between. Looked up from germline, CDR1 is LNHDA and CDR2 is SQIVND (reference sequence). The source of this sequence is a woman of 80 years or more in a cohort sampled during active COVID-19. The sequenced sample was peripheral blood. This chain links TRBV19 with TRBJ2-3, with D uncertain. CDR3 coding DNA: TGTGCCAGTAGTATAGAGAGTACAGATACGCAGTATTTT. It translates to CASSIESTDTQYF.